Listed here are 19 T cell receptor beta chains from one sample, sequenced in a study of technical replicates of blood from several donors. Produced via immunoSEQ multiplex PCR; TCRdb's table is partial and in-frame only. The sample lists around 97,000 clones; about 95% were seen once. Material: T cells isolated from PBMCs. The receptors were gathered from a human donor in good health.

This clone was recorded once. V is TRBV5-1 and J is TRBJ2-1; a possible D gene is TRBD1 (6 bases). This CDR3 has 13 residues. V was pared by 2 bases and J by 6 bases, with 9 bases between. The V gene's germline CDR1 is SGHRS and CDR2 YFSETQ. CDR3 bases: TGCGCCAGCAGCTTTTCAGGGGCCAATGAGCAGTTCTTC. Residues: CASSFSGANEQFF.

V gene TRBV5-3 combines with J gene TRBJ2-6; no clear D. TRBV5-3 is an ORF, with its function uncertain. There are 18 residues in the CDR3. Deletions cut 2 bases from V and 0 bases from J, with 15 bases between. The CDR3 region has the DNA TGTGCCAGAAGCTTTCCTCCCCTCCCCTACTCTGGGGCCAACGTCCTGACTTTC. Protein product: CARSFPPLPYSGANVLTF.

V gene TRBV6-6 combines with J gene TRBJ2-7, with TRBD2 matching over 7 bases. The CDR3 spans 12 residues. CDR1 MNHNY and CDR2 SVGAGI come from the germline V gene (reference sequence). V shed 6 bases, J shed 4 bases, and the junction held 3 bases outside the gene matches. This chain's CDR3 is CASSLAVYEQYF. The CDR3, as DNA: TGTGCCAGCAGCCTAGCGGTTTACGAGCAGTACTTC.

V usage is TRBV20-1 and J usage is TRBJ2-7; no reliable D call. V lost 4 bases to trimming and J lost 7 bases, with 8 bases between them. The CDR3 extends over 10 amino acids. Germline V gene data show CDR1 as DFQATT and CDR2 as SNEGSKA (reference sequence). The CDR3 DNA reads as TGCAGTGCTACAGGCCTGGAGCAGTACTTC. This codes for CSATGLEQYF.

The chain employs TRBV6-5 and TRBJ2-1; no reliable D call. The CDR3 has 16 residues. V was shortened by 2 bases and J by 9 bases, with 20 bases between the two germline ends. CDR1 and CDR2 (germline): MNHEY, SVGAGI. CDR3 protein: CASSYGRGTAWSEQFF. CDR3 nucleotide sequence: TGTGCCAGCAGTTACGGCAGAGGCACGGCTTGGAGTGAGCAGTTCTTC.

The chain recombines TRBV5-1 with TRBJ2-7; 13 bases map to TRBD2. The CDR3 covers 16 residues. Germline V lookup: CDR1 SGHRS, CDR2 YFSETQ. With 2 bases clipped from V and 3 bases from J, the junction kept 5 bases outside the gene matches. CDR3 bases: TGCGCCAGCAGCTTAAAGACTAGCGGGAGGCTCTACGAGCAGTACTTC. This translates into CASSLKTSGRLYEQYF.

The CDR3 DNA reads TGTGCCAGCAGCTTAGTCGGAGAGACTAGCGCCAGGTATTTT. As protein: CASSLVGETSARYF. The chain links TRBV7-9 to TRBJ2-3; 8 bases fit TRBD2. Germline CDR1 SEHNR, CDR2 FQNEAQ (reference sequence). Losses at the gene ends were 1 base for V and 14 bases for J; bases not matched to a gene: 11. This CDR3 has 14 residues. The whole variable domain, filled in from reference TRBV7-9 and TRBJ2-3, reads DTGVSQNPRHKITKRGQNVTFRCDPISEHNRLYWYRQTLGQGPEFLTYFQNEAQLEKSRLLSDRFSAERPKGSFSTLEIQRTEQGDSAMYLCASSLVGETSARYFGPGTRLTVL.

The chain has TRBV25-1 and TRBJ2-3; 10 nucleotides match TRBD2. Germline lookup yields CDR1 MGHDK and CDR2 SYGVNS. The CDR3 extends over 18 amino acids. The junction had 12 bases not matched to a gene; V was cut back by 3 bases and J by 3 bases. Written as DNA, the CDR3 is TGTGCCAGCAGTGACGACGGACTAGCGGAGGGGGATACAGATACGCAGTATTTT. Translation gives CASSDDGLAEGDTDTQYF.

The J gene is TRBJ2-1, the V gene TRBV2; 9 nucleotides line up with TRBD1. In germline, CDR1 is SNHLY, CDR2 FYNNEI. This CDR3 is built from 14 residues. After removal of 7 bases from V and 8 bases from J, the junction contained 9 bases not matched to a gene. The CDR3 DNA sequence: TGTGCCAGCATTGGGACAGGGTTCTCGGATGAGCAGTTCTTC. This sequence encodes CASIGTGFSDEQFF.

V gene TRBV10-3 combines with J gene TRBJ2-7, with D tentatively TRBD2 (5 bases). The V and J ends lost 2 bases and 5 bases respectively, with 7 bases between them. Per the germline V gene, CDR1 is ENHRY and CDR2 is SYGVKD. The CDR3 extends over 12 amino acids. DNA for the CDR3: TGTGCCATCAGTGAGGGGCGGGACGAGCAGTACTTC. Its protein is CAISEGRDEQYF.

The V call is TRBV30, the J call TRBJ2-5, with 8 bases identical to TRBD1. Per the germline V gene, CDR1 is GTSNPN and CDR2 is SVGIG (reference sequence). The CDR3 contains 13 residues. J lost 2 bases, V lost 3 bases, and 2 bases had no gene match. The CDR3 nucleotides are TGTGCCTGGAGCAGACAGGGGCAAGAGACCCAGTACTTC. Amino acid sequence: CAWSRQGQETQYF.

This clone was recorded once. The chain recombines TRBV18 with TRBJ1-5; a weak D match, TRBD1 (5 bases). The V end lost 1 base, the J end lost 4 bases, and 11 bases lay between the germline ends. CDR3 length equals 15 residues. Looked up from germline, CDR1 is KGHSH and CDR2 is LQKENI. The CDR3 DNA reads TGTGCCAGCTCACCACGAGGCAGGGTTAATCAGCCCCAGCATTTT. Translation: CASSPRGRVNQPQHF. Using reference TRBV18 and TRBJ1-5 for the parts outside the CDR3, the full variable domain is NAGVMQNPRHLVRRRGQEARLRCSPMKGHSHVYWYRQLPEEGLKFMVYLQKENIIDESGMPKERFSAEFPKEGPSILRIQQVVRGDSAAYFCASSPRGRVNQPQHFGDGTRLSIL.

The chain has TRBV6-5 and TRBJ2-3; 9 bases are a match to TRBD1. With V trimmed by 2 bases and J by 4 bases, 4 bases remained unmatched. This CDR3 comprises 15 residues. Germline values: CDR1 MNHEY, CDR2 SVGAGI. CDR3 DNA: TGTGCCAGCAGTTACGCGGACAGGGGTGCAGATACGCAGTATTTT. Protein: CASSYADRGADTQYF.

The gene calls are TRBV4-3 and TRBJ1-5; D is ambiguous. This CDR3 has 14 amino acids. Trimming removed 1 base from V and 10 bases from J, with 14 bases in between. Germline CDR1 reads LGHNA; CDR2 reads YSLEER. CDR3 protein: CASSQAAGGRPQHF. CDR3 DNA: TGCGCCAGCAGCCAAGCTGCAGGTGGCCGACCCCAGCATTTT.

The gene calls are TRBV7-6 and TRBJ2-3; 9 bases fit TRBD2. Germline CDR1 reads SGHVS; CDR2 reads FNYEAQ. V shed 1 base and J 5 bases; nucleotides not matched to a gene: 10. The length of the CDR3 is 17 residues. The CDR3: CASSLGFAGGLVDTQYF. The CDR3 DNA sequence: TGTGCCAGCAGCTTAGGGTTCGCGGGAGGGTTAGTAGATACGCAGTATTTT.

The J gene is TRBJ2-7, the V gene TRBV6-4; 8 bases are a match to TRBD1. V shed 6 bases, J shed 2 bases, and the junction held 9 bases outside the gene matches. The germline V gene has CDR1 MRHNA and CDR2 SNTAGT. The CDR3 totals 15 residues. Here the CDR3 DNA reads TGTGCCAGCAGCGAATTTCAGGGGGCCCCCTACGAGCAGTACTTC. As protein: CASSEFQGAPYEQYF.

This CDR3 is CAISGDRGIMNTEAFF. For the CDR3, the DNA is TGTGCCATCAGTGGGGACAGGGGGATAATGAACACTGAAGCTTTCTTT. The chain has TRBV10-3 and TRBJ1-1, with 11 bases fitting TRBD1. The CDR3 runs to 16 residues. J gave up 0 bases and V 4 bases, and 4 bases lay outside the gene matches. CDR1 and CDR2 from the germline V gene are ENHRY and SYGVKD.

The genes are TRBV9 and TRBJ2-1; maybe TRBD2 (5 bases). With 0 bases removed from V and 9 bases from J, the gap between germline ends came to 7 bases. The germline CDR1 and CDR2 sequences are SGDLS and YYNGEE. The CDR3 is 12 residues long. In DNA form, the CDR3 reads TGTGCCAGCAGCGTAGCTAGCCTTGAGCAGTTCTTC. Translated, it gives CASSVASLEQFF.

V and J are TRBV18 and TRBJ1-5; 9 bases are shared with TRBD1. This CDR3 has 14 amino acids. V shed 5 bases and J 4 bases; nucleotides not matched to a gene: 3. Germline V CDR1 and CDR2: KGHSH, LQKENI. CDR3 sequence reads: CASSLQGANQPQHF. CDR3 DNA: TGTGCCAGCTCATTACAGGGGGCTAATCAGCCCCAGCATTTT.